The 3 T cell receptor beta chains given below trace back to one sample, sequenced in a study of cytomegalovirus exposure and HLA in healthy donors. Measured with immunoSEQ multiplex PCR; TCRdb has only the in-frame clones, and not every one. The data hold around 130,000 clones, with about nine tenths observed a single time. The specimen was PBMCs. The receptors here all came from a man aged 25-45 years in good health and CMV-seronegative.

V and J are TRBV7-9 and TRBJ1-1; D gene unclear. V shed 6 bases and J shed 8 bases, with 19 bases lying between them. CDR1 is SEHNR and CDR2 is FQNEAQ in the germline V gene (reference sequence). The CDR3 is 14 residues long. DNA of the CDR3: TGTGCCAGCAGTAACGAGTTGAGGGCCCAAGAAGCTTTCTTT. Amino acids: CASSNELRAQEAFF.

J is TRBJ2-7 and V is TRBV29-1; TRBD1 agrees at 7 bases. CDR3 length equals 12 residues. From germline, CDR1 is SQVTM and CDR2 ANQGSEA. Trimming removed 7 bases from V and 0 bases from J; junction bases left unmatched: 3. The chain's CDR3 is CSGGQSSYEQYF. CDR3 nucleotide sequence: TGCAGCGGGGGACAGAGCTCCTACGAGCAGTACTTC.

The table lists this clone with a few counts. CDR3: CASSSQETQYF. The CDR3, as DNA: TGTGCCAGCAGCTCACAAGAGACCCAGTACTTC. This sequence joins TRBV7-2 and TRBJ2-5; D is unclear. Germline lookup yields CDR1 SGHTA and CDR2 FQGNSA. V was pared by 4 bases and J by 2 bases, with 2 bases between. The length of the CDR3 is 11 residues.